This T cell receptor beta chain was documented in a study of T and B cells in COVID-19 patients. Study in general: Active-infection patients were older, median roughly 70 years, than recovered patients, median approximately 35 years. Comorbidities linked to unfavorable COVID-19 outcome were present in about 90% of the roughly 20 active-infection patients. Overall study findings and caveats: Symptomatic-phase blood samples from mildly ill patients and early samples from severe cases were scarce. Active COVID-19 showed highly clonal TRB repertoires; recovery showed diversity and richness above healthy donors.

Multiplex PCR with BIOMED2 TRB-A/B primer pools amplified TRB rearrangements. MiXCR, run by TCRdb on the multiplex PCR reads, gives a single entry per CDR3 protein. The sample carries approximately 10,000 distinct CDR3 sequences, about 31% recorded once. Germline CDR1 reads LNHDA; CDR2 reads SQIVND (reference sequence). The V gene end was trimmed by 6 bases and the J gene end by 5 bases; junction bases not matched to a gene: 9. The CDR3 sequence is 17 residues long. In regard to this clonotype: What it binds is not known.

TRB was amplified from about 260-540 ng of blood genomic DNA. Sample: blood. The sequence was collected from a human donor who had recovered from COVID-19. The chain joins TRBV19 to TRBJ2-3; the match to TRBD2 covers 15 bases. CDR3 sequence reads: CASRRTSGRAYGDTQYF. Written as DNA, the CDR3 is TGTGCCAGTAGGCGGACTAGCGGGAGGGCCTATGGAGATACGCAGTATTTT.